This T cell receptor beta chain is drawn from a study of T cell changes during pregnancy in multiple sclerosis. Assay used: immunoSEQ multiplex PCR; TCRdb lists only in-frame clones, some missing. The sample lists around 77,000 clones; 91% were seen once. Germline lookup yields CDR1 MNHNS and CDR2 SASEGT. V lost 3 bases to trimming and J lost 0 bases; unmatched junction nucleotides: 16. The CDR3 sequence is 20 residues long. Here the sequenced sample was peripheral blood, taken in the third trimester of pregnancy. This clonotype originated in a female donor in good health, enrolled as a control in a pregnancy study. The V call is TRBV6-1, the J call TRBJ1-5, with TRBD1 identical over 8 bases. The CDR3 DNA reads as TGTGCCAGCAGTGAGGTTTTTGGGACAGGCCAATACTATAGCAATCAGCCCCAGCATTTT. It yields the protein CASSEVFGTGQYYSNQPQHF.